Shown below are 4 T cell receptor beta chains from a single sample sequenced in a study of CD8+ T cells in alopecia areata. The authors extracted RNA and reverse transcribed it into cDNA as the sequencing template. Assay: immunoSEQ multiplex PCR; the TCRdb copy retains only in-frame clones and omits some. Here the sample spans 95,000 to 150,000 clones, about 51% being singletons. The specimen was NKG2D-low CD8+ T cells sorted from blood. These receptors all come from a human donor with alopecia areata.

This clone came up once. This rearrangement joins TRBV5-1 to TRBJ2-6; D remains unclear. The CDR3 consists of 15 residues. Germline V gene lookup returns CDR1 SGHRS and CDR2 YFSETQ. The V gene lost 6 bases and the J gene lost 4 bases, with 14 bases spanning the gap. CDR3 bases: TGCGCCAGCAAATTCGAGGCTGGCGGGGCCAACGTCCTGACTTTC. It translates to CASKFEAGGANVLTF.

There are a few counts of this clone. This chain links TRBV29-1 with TRBJ2-3; 7 nucleotides align to TRBD1. Germline CDR1 and CDR2: SQVTM and ANQGSEA. J lost 3 bases, V lost 1 base, and 10 bases had no gene match. The CDR3 extends over 16 amino acids. CDR3 nucleotides: TGCAGCGTTGAAGGTTCTAAGACAGGGAGTACAGATACGCAGTATTTT. Its protein is CSVEGSKTGSTDTQYF.

On this clone itself: Distinct nucleotide sequences in the sample also encode this CDR3. CDR3 in amino acids: CSVAGTGVYEQYF. CDR3 sequence (DNA): TGCAGCGTTGCCGGGACAGGGGTCTACGAGCAGTACTTC. The chain recombines TRBV29-1 with TRBJ2-7, with 10 bases lining up with TRBD1. After removal of 4 bases from V and 3 bases from J, the junction contained 3 bases not matched to a gene. Germline-derived CDR1 and CDR2 are SQVTM and ANQGSEA. The CDR3 sequence is 13 residues long.

This clone appeared once. This rearrangement joins TRBV30 to TRBJ2-7, with D possibly being TRBD1 (5 bases). Trimming stripped 3 bases from V and 3 bases from J, with 12 bases between. The CDR3 is 13 amino acids. Germline V gene data show CDR1 as GTSNPN and CDR2 as SVGIG (reference sequence). The CDR3 DNA is TGTGCCTGGAGGAATGAAGGGGTCTACGAGCAGTACTTC. This codes for CAWRNEGVYEQYF.